This is a list of T cell receptor beta chains from one sample in a study of T-cell memory formation after mild COVID-19. TCRdb re-derived calls from the 5' RACE reads in MiXCR, one entry per CDR3 protein. The table shows under 350,000 distinct CDR3 sequences, with roughly 16% occurring only once. Sequenced material: PBMCs or a T cell subset sorted from them (not recorded which). The receptors were gathered from a young man who had mild COVID-19 (a few samples of this study predate the infection). Cell type and time point are not known. CDR3s include the opening cysteine and the closing phenylalanine or tryptophan. A D gene is named only where the DNA matches it firmly. Clone size is stated in some rows and not others, as once, few, many or a class when expanded.

TRBD2	TRBJ2-5	TRBV11-2	NA	TGTGCCAGCAGCTCCGGGACTAGCGGGGAAGAGACCCAGTACTTC	CASSSGTSGEETQYF
NA	TRBJ1-6	TRBV20-1	NA	TGCAGTGCTAGAGATCCCCATCGCGATCCCCTCCACTTT	CSARDPHRDPLHF
TRBD1	TRBJ2-7	TRBV7-9	few	TGTGCCAGCTCAGGGACAGGGTACGTCTCAGACGAGCAGTACTTC	CASSGTGYVSDEQYF
TRBD1	TRBJ2-2	TRBV7-2	NA	TGTGCCAGCAGCGCCCGGACAGGGTATAACACCGGGGAGCTGTTTTTT	CASSARTGYNTGELFF
NA	TRBJ2-7	TRBV15	many	TGTGCCACCAGCAGAGATAGCGGCAGCCCGTACGAGCAGTACTTC	CATSRDSGSPYEQYF
NA	TRBJ1-1	TRBV12-3/TRBV12-4	few	TGTGCCAGCAGTCCCGGACATAACACTGAAGCTTTCTTT	CASSPGHNTEAFF
NA	TRBJ1-1	TRBV6-2/TRBV6-3	few	TGTGCCAGCAGTTCCCACCGGGGGTCGAACACTGAAGCTTTCTTT	CASSSHRGSNTEAFF
NA	TRBJ2-5	TRBV7-2	many	TGTGCCAGCAGCTTTCAGGCGGTGACGATGTTAGAGACCCAGTACTTC	CASSFQAVTMLETQYF
TRBD1	TRBJ1-5	TRBV5-1	NA	TGCGCCAGCAGCCCGGACGGGACAGGGGCTCAGCCCCAGCATTTT	CASSPDGTGAQPQHF
NA	TRBJ1-1	TRBV12-3/TRBV12-4	NA	TGTGCCACCAGAAGGGGAGGGAACACTGAAGCTTTCTTT	CATRRGGNTEAFF
NA	TRBJ2-7	TRBV6-6	few	TGTGCCAGCAGTCATCCTTCCGCGGACAGACTAGTCTACGAGCAGTACTTC	CASSHPSADRLVYEQYF
NA	TRBJ2-3	TRBV5-1	few	TGCGCCAGCAGGACCCGGGGGGCTCCCACAGATACGCAGTATTTT	CASRTRGAPTDTQYF
NA	TRBJ1-6	TRBV12-5	many	TGTGCTAGCAGGACGGAGAATTCACCCCTCCACTTT	CASRTENSPLHF
NA	TRBJ1-1	TRBV5-1	NA	TGCGGCGATACGGAACGCGGAGCTTTCTTT	CGDTERGAFF
NA	TRBJ2-7	TRBV6-5	many	TGTGCCAGCAGTTACTCGAGGATAAACGAGCAGTACTTC	CASSYSRINEQYF
NA	TRBJ1-2	TRBV4-1	NA	TGCGCCAGCAGCCAAGATCGGAGACAAGAAGGCTATGGCTACACCTTC	CASSQDRRQEGYGYTF
NA	TRBJ2-3	TRBV11-2	few	TGTGCCAGCAGCTTACTGCTAGGGGGTGTTGATACGCAGTATTTT	CASSLLLGGVDTQYF
NA	TRBJ2-3	TRBV7-3	NA	TGTGCCAGCAGCGCCCTAGCTACAGATACGCAGTATTTT	CASSALATDTQYF
NA	TRBJ1-2	TRBV2	few	TGTGCCTCCGACAGAGGGGCTGGCTACACCTTC	CASDRGAGYTF
NA	TRBJ2-4	TRBV5-1	many	TGCGCCAGCAGCTTGGGATCCGGACGGGAAAACATTCAGTACTTC	CASSLGSGRENIQYF
NA	TRBJ2-7	TRBV20-1	NA	TGCAGTGTTGTCGGGGGGCTTGACTACGAGCAGTACTTC	CSVVGGLDYEQYF
NA	TRBJ1-5	TRBV5-8	few	TGTGCCAGCAGCTTGTTATCAGGCGGCAATCAGCCCCAGCATTTT	CASSLLSGGNQPQHF